Presented here are 9 T cell receptor beta chains from one specimen sequenced in a study of vaccination effects on CD4 cells after COVID-19. The authors isolated CD4+ T cells after about eleven days of culture. It was two doses of either the BNT162b2 or mRNA-1273 vaccine that participants received. For these TCRs, the target antigens are not known. The assay was immunoSEQ multiplex PCR, and TCRdb's table has in-frame clones only and misses some. The sample includes tens of thousands of clones, under 80% of them seen just once. The source was CD4+ T cells from PBMCs cultured without peptide, collected after COVID-19 vaccination. The receptors shown here come from a human donor who received a COVID-19 vaccine.

The chain has TRBV12-5 and TRBJ2-5; 12 bases are a match to TRBD2. In germline, CDR1 is LGHNT, CDR2 FRNRAP. The CDR3 has 16 amino acids. V lost 5 bases, J lost 2 bases, and 6 bases stayed unmatched. The CDR3 DNA reads as TGTGCTAGTGGTGATAGAGGACTAGCGGGGCAAGAGACCCAGTACTTC. Translation: CASGDRGLAGQETQYF.

V gene TRBV5-1 combines with J gene TRBJ2-3; 8 bases are shared with TRBD2. Germline V gene lookup returns CDR1 SGHRS and CDR2 YFSETQ. With V trimmed by 0 bases and J by 4 bases, 10 bases remained unmatched. The CDR3 is 17 residues long. CDR3 nucleotides: TGCGCCAGCAGCTTGGGACCGGGACTAGGAAGGGCAGATACGCAGTATTTT. Protein: CASSLGPGLGRADTQYF. Full variable domain (remainder filled in from reference TRBV5-1 and TRBJ2-3): KAGVTQTPRYLIKTRGQQVTLSCSPISGHRSVSWYQQTPGQGLQFLFEYFSETQRNKGNFPGRFSGRQFSNSRSEMNVSTLELGDSALYLCASSLGPGLGRADTQYFGPGTRLTVL.

This sequence joins TRBV6-4 and TRBJ1-4; no firm D call. Germline CDR1 MRHNA, CDR2 SNTAGT. The CDR3 is 10 residues long. V was trimmed by 2 bases and J by 14 bases, leaving 6 bases between them. The CDR3 reads CASSDRSLFF. The CDR3 DNA follows: TGTGCCAGCAGTGACCGAAGCCTGTTTTTT.

The table lists this clone with a count of one. The chain links TRBV18 to TRBJ2-6, with D maybe TRBD1 (5 bases). Per germline, CDR1 KGHSH and CDR2 LQKENI. The CDR3 spans 16 residues. Trimming took off 4 bases at V and 3 bases at J, with 13 bases between the two ends. This chain's CDR3 is CASSRSWGGGANVLTF. The CDR3 coding sequence is TGTGCCAGCTCACGTTCCTGGGGCGGTGGGGCCAACGTCCTGACTTTC.

The chain carries TRBV18 and TRBJ2-3; possibly TRBD1 for D (6 bases). The germline gives CDR1 KGHSH, CDR2 LQKENI. Trimming shortened V by 3 bases and J by 1 base, and 11 bases separated the two germline ends. The CDR3 runs 15 residues. Here the CDR3 DNA reads TGTGCCAGCTCACCGCTCCAGGGGCGCACAGATACGCAGTATTTT. This translates into CASSPLQGRTDTQYF.

The chain combines TRBV23-1 with TRBJ2-7, with D possibly TRBD2 on 6 matching bases. TRBV23-1 is filed as an ORF, its function uncertain. V was trimmed by 4 bases and J by 6 bases, leaving 13 bases between them. CDR3 length equals 13 residues. CDR3 amino acids: CASSLAGGAEQYV. The CDR3 DNA reads as TGCGCCAGCAGTCTCGCAGGAGGGGCCGAGCAGTACGTC.

The chain is built from TRBV5-1 and TRBJ1-2; no clear D gene. The V and J ends lost 3 bases and 8 bases respectively, with 11 bases between them. There are 12 residues in the CDR3. Germline loops: CDR1 SGHRS, CDR2 YFSETQ. This chain's CDR3 is CASSWEGSGYTF. In DNA form, the CDR3 reads TGCGCCAGCAGCTGGGAAGGGAGCGGCTACACCTTC.

The gene calls are TRBV3-1 (or the pseudogene TRBV3-2) and TRBJ1-5, with 7 nucleotides matching TRBD1. The CDR3 is made up of 16 amino acids. The germline gives CDR1 LGHDT, CDR2 YNNKEL (reference sequence). V was clipped by 2 bases and J by 3 bases; unmatched bases: 7. The chain's CDR3 is CASSQPTGADNQPQHF. In nucleotides, the CDR3 is TGTGCCAGCAGCCAACCCACAGGGGCCGACAATCAGCCCCAGCATTTT.

This clone was detected once. This chain uses TRBV28 with TRBJ1-5; D unclear. Germline CDR1 reads MDHEN; CDR2 reads SYDVKM. The CDR3 spans 15 residues. Trimming pared 5 bases from V and 2 bases from J, leaving 13 bases between. The CDR3 DNA follows: TGTGCCAGCAGTACCTTAGGACGGGGCAATCAGCCCCAGCATTTT. As protein: CASSTLGRGNQPQHF.